This entry lists 9 T cell receptor beta chains sequenced from one sample in a study of shared clonotypes between healthy human individuals. Sequencing used immunoSEQ multiplex PCR; TCRdb keeps in-frame clones, though not all of them. The sample has 450,000 to 500,000 clones; roughly four fifths are singletons. The sample taken for sequencing was PBMCs. The receptor source for this set is a woman aged 40 to 50 in good health. Some clones in this sample may be carry-over from other donors' samples.

The chain uses TRBV5-4 and TRBJ1-4; D call uncertain. Germline-derived CDR1 and CDR2 are SGHNT and YYREEE (reference sequence). V shed 1 base and J shed 8 bases, with 15 bases lying between them. There are 15 residues in the CDR3. The CDR3 DNA follows: TGTGCCAGCAGCTTGTTGGTGGAGGGAGGGGAAAAACTGTTTTTT. This gives the protein CASSLLVEGGEKLFF.

The chain joins TRBV10-2 to TRBJ2-5; D is unclear. CDR1 is WSHSY and CDR2 is SAAADI in the germline V gene. Trimming took 5 bases from V and 2 from J, leaving 9 bases between them. CDR3 length equals 13 residues. CDR3: CASSLDGQETQYF. CDR3 DNA: TGCGCCAGCAGTCTGGACGGACAAGAGACCCAGTACTTC.

CDR3 nucleotides: TGTGCCAGCACTCCTAGCGGGAATTCCGGGGAGCTGTTTTTT. Protein sequence: CASTPSGNSGELFF. This chain joins TRBV2 and TRBJ2-2; 9 bases align to TRBD2. With V trimmed by 7 bases and J by 6 bases, 6 bases remained unmatched. The germline V gene has CDR1 SNHLY and CDR2 FYNNEI. The CDR3 is 14 residues long.

V usage is TRBV5-1 and J usage is TRBJ2-3, with D perhaps matching TRBD2 (6 bases). V was pared by 4 bases and J by 2 bases, with 11 bases between. Germline V gene data show CDR1 as SGHRS and CDR2 as YFSETQ. The CDR3 consists of 14 residues. CDR3 sequence: CASSPSGLTDTQYF. The CDR3 DNA is TGCGCCAGCAGCCCCTCGGGACTCACAGATACGCAGTATTTT.

The rearrangement joins TRBV30 to TRBJ1-2, with D perhaps matching TRBD1 (5 bases). This CDR3 spans 14 amino acids. The germline V gene has CDR1 GTSNPN and CDR2 SVGIG (reference sequence). Between the trimmed V and J ends, which lost 0 bases and 8 bases, there was a span of 16 bases. DNA for the CDR3: TGTGCCTGGAGTGTATCGGCGGGGCTGGGAGGCTACACCTTC. Its protein is CAWSVSAGLGGYTF.

This chain connects TRBV7-2 to TRBJ2-3, with TRBD2 matching 9 bases. The length of the CDR3 is 14 residues. The ends lost 5 bases at V and 6 bases at J; junction bases unmatched: 6. Per the germline V gene, CDR1 is SGHTA and CDR2 is FQGNSA. The CDR3 nucleotides read TGTGCCAGCAGCGTGGGACTAGCCAGTGATACGCAGTATTTT. Translation gives CASSVGLASDTQYF.

The V gene is TRBV4-1, the J gene TRBJ2-3, with 10 bases identical to TRBD2. Trimming cost V 4 bases and J 6 bases; bases outside gene matches: 10. The CDR3 covers 16 residues. Germline lookup yields CDR1 MGHRA and CDR2 YSYEKL. The chain's CDR3 is CASSPHSGRARDTQYF. The CDR3 bases are TGCGCCAGCAGCCCCCACAGCGGGAGGGCCAGGGATACGCAGTATTTT.

CDR3 residues: CAWSVVHGNTIYF. In DNA form, the CDR3 reads TGTGCCTGGAGTGTAGTGCATGGAAACACCATATATTTT. V usage is TRBV30 and J usage is TRBJ1-3; unclear D gene. Trimming took 0 bases from V and 3 from J, leaving 6 bases between them. Germline CDR1 GTSNPN, CDR2 SVGIG (reference sequence). The CDR3 contains 13 residues.

The chain uses TRBV5-1 and TRBJ2-1; TRBD2 matches 12 bases. Germline lookup yields CDR1 SGHRS and CDR2 YFSETQ. CDR3 length equals 15 residues. Unmatched junction bases numbered 5, after V lost 4 bases and J lost 6 bases. The CDR3, as DNA: TGCGCCAGCAGCCCCACTAGCGGGAGGCGCAATGAGCAGTTCTTC. It translates to CASSPTSGRRNEQFF.